This T cell receptor beta chain emerged from a study of CD8+CD57+ T cells in acquired aplastic anemia. The V gene's germline CDR1 is KGHSY and CDR2 FQNENV. Trimming cost V 5 bases and J 4 bases, with 17 bases left between them. This CDR3 is 15 amino acids long. Investigators profiled TCR beta VDJ and CDR3 from genomic DNA template. TCRdb fed the reads into MiXCR, producing one record per CDR3 protein. Of some 150,000 distinct CDR3 sequences listed, 40% to 45% are singletons. The V and J genes are TRBV16 and TRBJ1-2; D possibly corresponds to TRBD1 (5 bases). This clonotype was sampled from a human donor in good health, serving as a control. Sequenced material: sorted CD4+, CD8+, or CD8+CD57+ T cells (not recorded which) from PBMCs. CDR3 DNA: TGTGCCAGCAGCGGAGCGGTCGGGGGTGGCTATGGCTACACCTTC. Its translation: CASSGAVGGGYGYTF.